This paragraph covers one TCR beta chain sequence. Antigen specificity is unknown. In germline, CDR1 is KGHSH, CDR2 LQKENI. The CDR3 sequence is 13 residues long. V lost 4 bases and J lost 4, with 8 bases in between. The PCR had 60 Vbeta and 13 Jbeta primers. Method: immunoSEQ multiplex PCR; TCRdb's copy keeps in-frame clones and lacks some. There are roughly 150,000 clones in the sample; approximately 80% occur only once, and 13% to 15% lies in the top ten. This sample is part of a study of cytomegalovirus exposure and HLA in healthy donors. General study findings and limits: Indistinguishability led to the exclusion of some V segments, TRBV6-2 and TRBV6-3 included.

This sequence originates from a woman in her thirties or forties in good health and CMV-seronegative. The sequencing input was PBMCs. The chain joins TRBV18 to TRBJ1-5, with a tentative D call TRBD1 (6 bases). The CDR3 sequence is CASSLDRNQPQHF. For the CDR3, the DNA is TGTGCCAGCTCACTGGACAGAAATCAGCCCCAGCATTTT.